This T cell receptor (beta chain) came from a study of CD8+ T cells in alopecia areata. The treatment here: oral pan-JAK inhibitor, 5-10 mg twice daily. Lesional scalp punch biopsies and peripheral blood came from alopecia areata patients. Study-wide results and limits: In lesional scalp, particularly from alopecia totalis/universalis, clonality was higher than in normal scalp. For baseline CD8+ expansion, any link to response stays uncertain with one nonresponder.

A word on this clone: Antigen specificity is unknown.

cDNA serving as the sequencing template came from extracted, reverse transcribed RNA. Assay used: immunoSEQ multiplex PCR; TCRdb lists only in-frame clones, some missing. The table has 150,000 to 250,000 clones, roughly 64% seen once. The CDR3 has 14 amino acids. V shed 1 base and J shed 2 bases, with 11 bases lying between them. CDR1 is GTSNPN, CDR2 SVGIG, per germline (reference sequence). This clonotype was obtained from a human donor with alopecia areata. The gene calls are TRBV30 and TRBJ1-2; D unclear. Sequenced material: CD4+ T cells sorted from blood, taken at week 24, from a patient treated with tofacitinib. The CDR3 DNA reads TGTGCCTGGAGTGACACGGGCGGGAACTATGGCTACACCTTC. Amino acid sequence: CAWSDTGGNYGYTF.